These T cell receptor beta chains were read from a single sample in a study of blood T cell repertoires in COVID-19. Clones were sequenced by immunoSEQ multiplex PCR, and TCRdb holds only the in-frame ones, with some missing. The sample holds about 46,000 clones; roughly 90% are singletons and the top ten take over 1%. The sequenced sample consisted of peripheral blood. Receptors were obtained from a man aged 60 to 69 with acute or convalescent COVID-19. Each CDR3 is given with its conserved first and last residue. A D gene is named only where the DNA matches it firmly. Not every row has a clone size; where given, it reads once, few, many or a size class.

D: -
J: TRBJ2-3
size: -
V: TRBV24-1
CDR3: CATSWGRGVGTDTQYF
DNA: TGTGCCACCAGTTGGGGCAGGGGGGTCGGCACAGATACGCAGTATTTT

D: -
J: TRBJ1-4
size: -
V: TRBV29-1
CDR3: CSATPRGANEKLFF
DNA: TGCAGCGCCACTCCCAGGGGAGCTAATGAAAAACTGTTTTTT

D: -
J: TRBJ2-7
size: -
V: TRBV29-1
CDR3: CSVGQGWYEQYF
DNA: TGCAGCGTTGGCCAGGGGTGGTACGAGCAGTACTTC

D: -
J: TRBJ2-7
size: -
V: TRBV7-2
CDR3: CASSLVGSSYEQYF
DNA: TGTGCCAGCAGCTTAGTTGGTAGTTCCTACGAGCAGTACTTC

D: TRBD1
J: TRBJ2-7
size: -
V: TRBV6-5
CDR3: CASSRGQEYEQYF
DNA: TGTGCCAGCAGCAGGGGACAGGAGTACGAGCAGTACTTC

D: TRBD1
J: TRBJ1-4
size: -
V: TRBV29-1
CDR3: CSVRGRGDEKLFF
DNA: TGCAGCGTGAGGGGGCGCGGGGATGAAAAACTGTTTTTT

D: TRBD2
J: TRBJ2-7
size: -
V: TRBV27
CDR3: CASGDLAGGDYEQYF
DNA: TGTGCCAGCGGAGATCTAGCGGGAGGGGACTACGAGCAGTACTTC

D: TRBD1
J: TRBJ2-6
size: -
V: TRBV7-8
CDR3: CASSTRLRDRGSGANVLTF
DNA: TGTGCCAGCAGCACCCGCCTCCGGGACAGGGGGTCTGGGGCCAACGTCCTGACTTTC

D: TRBD2
J: TRBJ2-3
size: few
V: TRBV7-2
CDR3: CASSPRSRGELSTDTQYF
DNA: TGTGCCAGCAGCCCTCGGTCGCGGGGGGAGCTTAGCACAGATACGCAGTATTTT

D: TRBD1
J: TRBJ2-7
size: once
V: TRBV5-1
CDR3: CASGTGTPYEQYF
DNA: TGCGCCAGCGGGACAGGGACCCCCTACGAGCAGTACTTC

D: TRBD1
J: TRBJ1-4
size: -
V: TRBV6-5
CDR3: CASSADRDNEKLFF
DNA: TGTGCCAGCAGCGCCGACAGGGACAATGAAAAACTGTTTTTT

D: TRBD2
J: TRBJ2-7
size: -
V: TRBV11-3
CDR3: CASSPDGSGGYEQYF
DNA: TGTGCCAGCAGCCCCGACGGTAGCGGGGGGTACGAGCAGTACTTC

D: TRBD1
J: TRBJ1-4
size: -
V: TRBV5-4
CDR3: CASSYRGWPNEKLFF
DNA: TGTGCCAGCAGCTACAGGGGGTGGCCTAATGAAAAACTGTTTTTT

D: TRBD2
J: TRBJ2-1
size: -
V: TRBV7-2
CDR3: CASSLSSGSSYNEQFF
DNA: TGTGCCAGCAGCTTAAGTAGCGGGTCTTCCTACAATGAGCAGTTCTTC

D: TRBD1
J: TRBJ2-6
size: once
V: TRBV4-3
CDR3: CASSQLRTGNSGANVLTF
DNA: TGCGCCAGCAGCCAGCTCCGGACAGGGAACTCTGGGGCCAACGTCCTGACTTTC

D: -
J: TRBJ1-6
size: -
V: TRBV7-2
CDR3: CASSPKGGYNSPLHF
DNA: TGTGCCAGCAGCCCGAAGGGAGGGTATAATTCACCCCTCCACTTT

D: -
J: TRBJ1-1
size: -
V: TRBV6-6
CDR3: CASSYSVGGPSTEAFF
DNA: TGTGCCAGCAGTTACTCGGTCGGGGGGCCGAGCACTGAAGCTTTCTTT

D: TRBD1
J: TRBJ2-5
size: -
V: TRBV10-3
CDR3: CAISGGTGMVETQYF
DNA: TGTGCCATCAGTGGGGGGACAGGGATGGTAGAGACCCAGTACTTC

D: -
J: TRBJ1-4
size: -
V: TRBV6-1
CDR3: CASSEFQGSGEKLFF
DNA: TGTGCCAGCAGTGAATTCCAGGGAAGTGGTGAAAAACTGTTTTTT

D: -
J: TRBJ2-7
size: -
V: TRBV11-2
CDR3: CASSFAFLTGGNEQYF
DNA: TGTGCCAGCAGCTTCGCCTTTCTGACGGGGGGCAACGAGCAGTACTTC

D: TRBD2
J: TRBJ2-7
size: -
V: TRBV7-6
CDR3: CASSLGTSDPEQYF
DNA: TGTGCCAGCAGCTTAGGCACTAGCGATCCCGAGCAGTACTTC

D: -
J: TRBJ2-5
size: few
V: TRBV11-1
CDR3: CASSFVGAGRETQYF
DNA: TGTGCCAGCAGCTTCGTGGGGGCAGGGCGAGAGACCCAGTACTTC

D: -
J: TRBJ1-4
size: -
V: TRBV2
CDR3: CASSEATSTGKLFF
DNA: TGTGCCAGCAGTGAAGCCACGTCAACGGGAAAACTGTTTTTT

D: TRBD2
J: TRBJ2-1
size: -
V: TRBV4-1
CDR3: CASSQRAGGTSNEQFF
DNA: TGCGCCAGCAGCCAGAGAGCGGGAGGGACTTCCAATGAGCAGTTCTTC

D: TRBD1
J: TRBJ1-1
size: -
V: TRBV15
CDR3: CATTLYRQGNTEAFF
DNA: TGTGCCACCACGTTGTATCGACAGGGGAACACTGAAGCTTTCTTT

D: TRBD2
J: TRBJ2-1
size: once
V: TRBV11-2
CDR3: CASSERGTSVFNEQFF
DNA: TGTGCCAGCAGCGAGCGAGGGACTAGCGTTTTTAATGAGCAGTTCTTC

D: -
J: TRBJ2-1
size: -
V: TRBV5-6
CDR3: CASSLIAGLNEQFF
DNA: TGTGCCAGCAGCTTGATCGCGGGCCTGAATGAGCAGTTCTTC

D: TRBD2
J: TRBJ2-5
size: -
V: TRBV5-6
CDR3: CASSADTSGQETQYF
DNA: TGTGCCAGCAGCGCAGATACTAGCGGACAAGAGACCCAGTACTTC

D: -
J: TRBJ2-2
size: -
V: TRBV9
CDR3: CASSVGGDNTGELFF
DNA: TGTGCCAGCAGCGTAGGCGGGGATAACACCGGGGAGCTGTTTTTT

D: TRBD2
J: TRBJ2-1
size: -
V: TRBV12-5
CDR3: CASGPPGLDFNEQFF
DNA: TGTGCTAGTGGTCCTCCGGGACTAGATTTCAATGAGCAGTTCTTC

D: TRBD2
J: TRBJ2-1
size: -
V: TRBV9
CDR3: CASSYAGGSYNEQFF
DNA: TGTGCCAGCAGTTACGCGGGGGGGTCCTACAATGAGCAGTTCTTC

D: TRBD1
J: TRBJ1-5
size: -
V: TRBV7-2
CDR3: CASSLAGTAQEPQHF
DNA: TGTGCCAGCAGCTTAGCCGGGACAGCCCAGGAGCCCCAGCATTTT

D: -
J: TRBJ1-3
size: -
V: TRBV12-3/TRBV12-4
CDR3: CASSRQGNTIYF
DNA: TGTGCCAGCAGTAGACAGGGAAACACCATATATTTT

D: -
J: TRBJ1-6
size: -
V: TRBV9
CDR3: CASSVGEGSPLHF
DNA: TGTGCCAGCAGCGTAGGGGAGGGTTCACCCCTCCACTTT

D: -
J: TRBJ2-6
size: -
V: TRBV5-1
CDR3: CASSLADGANVLTF
DNA: TGCGCCAGCAGCTTAGCCGATGGGGCCAACGTCCTGACTTTC

D: -
J: TRBJ1-2
size: -
V: TRBV5-4
CDR3: CASSAMEGGYTF
DNA: TGTGCCAGCAGCGCCATGGAGGGTGGCTACACCTTC

D: -
J: TRBJ1-3
size: -
V: TRBV5-1
CDR3: CASSPAVGARGNTIYF
DNA: TGCGCCAGCAGCCCGGCAGTGGGGGCGAGAGGAAACACCATATATTTT

D: TRBD2
J: TRBJ2-7
size: -
V: TRBV28
CDR3: CASSTGTSGKSEQYF
DNA: TGTGCCAGCAGCACTGGGACTAGCGGGAAAAGCGAGCAGTACTTC

D: TRBD2
J: TRBJ2-7
size: -
V: TRBV28
CDR3: CASFETGGTDTYEQYF
DNA: TGTGCCAGCTTCGAAACGGGAGGGACGGATACCTACGAGCAGTACTTC

D: TRBD2
J: TRBJ2-1
size: -
V: TRBV3-1/TRBV3-2
CDR3: CASSRGLAGGLQPYNEQFF
DNA: TGTGCCAGCAGCCGAGGACTAGCGGGGGGGCTCCAACCCTACAATGAGCAGTTCTTC

D: TRBD1
J: TRBJ1-2
size: -
V: TRBV27
CDR3: CASSLTTTGTGVHGYTF
DNA: TGTGCCAGCAGTTTAACTACCACCGGGACAGGGGTCCACGGCTACACCTTC

D: TRBD2
J: TRBJ2-3
size: -
V: TRBV15
CDR3: CATSSGTSNTDTQYF
DNA: TGTGCCACCAGCAGTGGGACTAGCAACACAGATACGCAGTATTTT

D: -
J: TRBJ1-5
size: -
V: TRBV24-1
CDR3: CATSGSRSNQPQHF
DNA: TGTGCCACTTCCGGGAGTCGGAGCAATCAGCCCCAGCATTTT

D: -
J: TRBJ1-2
size: few
V: TRBV11-2
CDR3: CASSLDRSYGYTF
DNA: TGTGCCAGCAGCTTAGACCGGTCCTATGGCTACACCTTC